A single sample gave rise to the 15 T cell receptor delta chains below, sequenced in a study of Vδ1+ human thymocytes. Study results and limitations: Thymic TRG and TRD repertoires appeared highly polyclonal.

These receptors have no known antigen. The template was reverse-transcribed extracted RNA. Multiplex PCR used pooled V-gene forward primers and a constant-region reverse primer to amplify CDR3s. TCRdb re-called clones from the multiplex PCR reads via CATT. Counted here are under 80,000 delta-chain clones, about 38% occurring once; the ten biggest clones make up about 0.24%. Sequencing used Vdelta1+ gamma-delta thymocytes from the thymus. Subset specified: FACS-sorted CD3+ TCRalphabeta- TCRVdelta1+ TCRVdelta2- thymocytes. Source of these receptors: a boy in the first two years of life who had congenital heart surgery.

The gene calls are TRDV1 and TRDJ1, with 8 bases identical to TRDD3. The CDR3 totals 19 residues. V lost 2 bases, J lost 0 bases, and 14 bases stayed unmatched. Germline V gives CDR1 TSWWSYY, CDR2 QGS. The DNA for the CDR3 is TGTGCTCTTGGGGAATTCTCCTGGGGGAACCGAGGGTACACCGATAAACTCATCTTT. This sequence encodes CALGEFSWGNRGYTDKLIF.

This clone was recorded a few times. The V and J genes are TRDV1 and TRDJ1; tentatively, D is TRDD2 (5 bases). Trimming took 5 bases from V and 0 from J, leaving 22 bases between them. Looked up from germline, CDR1 is TSWWSYY and CDR2 is QGS. The CDR3 contains 18 residues. CDR3 DNA: TGTGCTCTTGGGCTTTGGAGTGTCCTAAGGGGCTACACCGATAAACTCATCTTT. It is translated as CALGLWSVLRGYTDKLIF.

The chain has TRDV1 and TRDJ1; D gene unclear. The V end lost 0 bases, the J end lost 0 bases, and 14 bases lay between the germline ends. This CDR3 is 17 amino acids long. The germline V gene encodes CDR1 TSWWSYY and CDR2 QGS. As DNA, the CDR3 is TGTGCTCTTGGGGAACTTTCCGGTAGGGTGTACACCGATAAACTCATCTTT. Translated, it gives CALGELSGRVYTDKLIF.

V is TRDV1 and J is TRDJ1; D remains ambiguous. Germline V gene lookup returns CDR1 TSWWSYY and CDR2 QGS. This CDR3 has 15 amino acids. V lost 3 bases to trimming and J lost 1 base, with 12 bases between them. Written as DNA, the CDR3 is TGTGCTCTTGGGGAGCCTCGGCGGGGCACCGATAAACTCATCTTT. It codes for CALGEPRRGTDKLIF.

To note about this clone: This may be a read error, as it is one base from a much larger clone. Other DNA sequences in this sample translate to the same CDR3. This chain connects TRDV2 to TRDJ2; the match to TRDD3 covers 10 bases. V gave up 1 base and J gave up 8 bases; unmatched junction bases: 9. Germline V gives CDR1 GEAIGNYY, CDR2 EKD. The CDR3 runs 16 residues. The CDR3 sequence: CACDTGGYGRTAQLFF. The DNA of the CDR3 is TGTGCCTGTGACACGGGGGGATACGGTCGGACCGCACAACTCTTCTTT.

This chain joins TRDV2 and TRDJ1; D is possibly TRDD3 (5 bases). This CDR3 has 15 amino acids. V lost 0 bases, J lost 4 bases, and 14 bases lay in between. The germline V gene has CDR1 GEAIGNYY and CDR2 EKD. The CDR3 spells CACDTSRGFGDKLIF. In nucleotides, the CDR3 is TGTGCCTGTGACACCAGTAGGGGGTTCGGCGATAAACTCATCTTT.

V gene TRDV1 combines with J gene TRDJ2; 9 bases agree with TRDD3. With V trimmed by 1 base and J by 4 bases, 22 bases remained unmatched. The germline V gene has CDR1 TSWWSYY and CDR2 QGS. The CDR3 is 22 amino acids. CDR3 nucleotides: TGTGCTCTTGGGGAACGGAATTCGCCTTACTGGGGGACACAAATCCAGACAGCACAACTCTTCTTT. Its translation: CALGERNSPYWGTQIQTAQLFF.

V usage is TRDV1 and J usage is TRDJ1; D may be TRDD3 (10 bases). With 0 bases removed from V and 0 bases from J, the gap between germline ends came to 38 bases. The CDR3 loop spans 25 amino acids. Germline CDR1 and CDR2: TSWWSYY and QGS. CDR3 nucleotides: TGTGCTCTTGGGGAACTGTACCTTCCTACTGAGATAGCTGTACTGGGGGATTGCCACACCGATAAACTCATCTTT. This translates into CALGELYLPTEIAVLGDCHTDKLIF.

The V gene is TRDV1, the J gene TRDJ1, with 10 positions matching TRDD3. V was pared by 3 bases and J by 0 bases, with 25 bases of the junction left unmatched. CDR3 length: 23 amino acids. In germline, CDR1 is TSWWSYY, CDR2 QGS. CDR3 protein: CALGDPRPSPILGDLPNTDKLIF. CDR3 DNA sequence: TGTGCTCTTGGGGATCCCCGGCCTTCCCCCATACTGGGGGATCTTCCGAACACCGATAAACTCATCTTT.

The V and J genes are TRDV1 and TRDJ1; 9 bases map to TRDD3. This CDR3 contains 19 residues. Germline V gene data show CDR1 as TSWWSYY and CDR2 as QGS. V trimming: 0 bases; J trimming: 0 bases; junction bases outside the gene matches: 11. The DNA of the CDR3 is TGTGCTCTTGGGGAACTCGCCCGACTGGGGGACCTGTACACCGATAAACTCATCTTT. This sequence encodes CALGELARLGDLYTDKLIF.

The rearrangement uses TRDV1 and TRDJ1; TRDD3 agrees at 8 bases. This CDR3 is 19 amino acids long. The V gene's germline CDR1 is TSWWSYY and CDR2 QGS. Trimming at V came to 2 bases and at J to 0 bases, leaving 14 bases not matched to a gene. The CDR3 spells CALGEGFAGILSYTDKLIF. CDR3 sequence (DNA): TGTGCTCTTGGGGAAGGCTTTGCGGGGATACTCTCGTACACCGATAAACTCATCTTT.

V and J are TRDV1 and TRDJ1; the D gene is possibly TRDD3 (10 bases). Germline V CDR1 and CDR2: TSWWSYY, QGS. Trimming removed 1 base at V and 0 bases at J, with 33 bases between. The CDR3 is made up of 23 amino acids. The chain's CDR3 is CALGEPPAFLRIYWGINTDKLIF. CDR3 coding DNA: TGTGCTCTTGGGGAACCCCCGGCCTTCCTACGGATATACTGGGGGATTAACACCGATAAACTCATCTTT.

This chain links TRDV1 with TRDJ1; TRDD3 matches at 11 bases. Germline V gene data show CDR1 as TSWWSYY and CDR2 as QGS. V lost 2 bases and J lost 0; bases outside the gene matches: 20. The CDR3 is made up of 22 amino acids. CDR3 in amino acids: CALGEIFYERYWGISNTDKLIF. Written as DNA, the CDR3 is TGTGCTCTTGGGGAAATTTTCTATGAGAGGTACTGGGGGATATCTAACACCGATAAACTCATCTTT.

The chain combines TRDV1 with TRDJ1; D may match TRDD2 or TRDD3 (5 bases each). Germline CDR1 reads TSWWSYY; CDR2 reads QGS. V gave up 5 bases and J gave up 3 bases, with 34 bases separating them. The CDR3 has 21 residues. DNA of the CDR3: TGTGCTCTTGGGCAAAAGAGGCCTTCTCTGTACTGGTCCGTCTTGGCCGATAAACTCATCTTT. It yields the protein CALGQKRPSLYWSVLADKLIF.

Regarding this clone: Sequence at one end of the junction differs from germline and may be a read error. The V call is TRDV1, the J call TRDJ1; 12 bases are shared with TRDD3. Germline V CDR1 and CDR2: TSWWSYY, QGS. This CDR3 is 20 amino acids long. DNA of the CDR3: TGCGCTCTTGGGGGAAGGCCTTCCTACAACTGGGGGATACTCACCGATAAACTCATCTTT. Translating it yields CALGGRPSYNWGILTDKLIF.